This TCR beta chain was recovered during a study of T cells in Graves' hyperthyroidism and ophthalmopathy. V lost 3 bases and J 7 bases, leaving 6 bases between the germline ends. Germline loops: CDR1 MDHEN, CDR2 SYDVKM. The length of the CDR3 is 11 residues. Authors of the study amplified TCR beta CDR3 regions from RNA transcripts. First-round RT-PCR with HTBI primers amplified the TCR CDR3 region. Via MiXCR, TCRdb re-called the multiplex PCR reads, giving one row per CDR3 protein. Of 640,000 or so distinct CDR3 sequences in the sample, about 14% were seen once. Sequences were obtained from blood. This chain links TRBV28 with TRBJ1-2, with D uncertain. The source is a woman aged 18 to 35 with Graves' ophthalmopathy. The CDR3 region is CASSLGTGYTF. DNA of the CDR3: TGTGCCAGCAGTTTGGGCACTGGCTACACCTTC.